The 32 T cell receptor beta chains below were found in one sample sequenced in a study of blood T cell repertoires in COVID-19. The assay was immunoSEQ multiplex PCR, and TCRdb's table has in-frame clones only and misses some. The sample shows 400,000 or so clones, 90% of them seen only once. The sequenced sample consisted of PBMCs or T cells enriched from blood (not recorded which). These receptors were collected from a man younger than 35 who had recovered from COVID-19.

This clone was detected once. The DNA of the CDR3 is TGTGCCAGCAGGGACCGGGACAGGGGGCCGTCTAACTTCGGCTACACCTTC. This translates into CASRDRDRGPSNFGYTF. V is TRBV5-4 and J is TRBJ1-2, with 12 bases identical to TRBD1. This CDR3 spans 17 amino acids. The V segment lost 5 bases and the J segment 8 bases; nucleotides outside the gene matches: 16. Germline CDR1 reads SGHNT; CDR2 reads YYREEE (reference sequence).

The gene calls are TRBV7-9 and TRBJ1-5; tentatively, D is TRBD1 (5 bases). Per germline, CDR1 SEHNR and CDR2 FQNEAQ (reference sequence). The CDR3 has 12 amino acids. V dropped 5 bases and J dropped 6 bases, with 8 bases sitting between them. The CDR3, as DNA: TGTGCCAGCAGCGCCGGGGGTCAGCCCCAGCATTTT. Protein product: CASSAGGQPQHF.

V usage is TRBV18 and J usage is TRBJ1-6; D is undetermined. V lost 3 bases, J lost 7 bases, and 10 bases lay in between. CDR3 size: 14 residues. Germline values: CDR1 KGHSH, CDR2 LQKENI. CDR3 protein: CASSPAGKNSPLHF. As DNA, the CDR3 is TGTGCCAGCTCACCCGCCGGGAAAAATTCACCCCTCCACTTT.

The chain couples TRBV5-1 to TRBJ1-2; perhaps TRBD1 as D (6 bases). Trimming removed 5 bases at V and 4 bases at J, with 15 bases between. There are 14 residues in the CDR3. Germline V CDR1 and CDR2: SGHRS, YFSETQ. The CDR3 coding sequence is TGCGCCAGCAGGCTATACAGGGACGCCTATGGCTACACCTTC. Residues: CASRLYRDAYGYTF.

The V gene is TRBV2, the J gene TRBJ2-2, with a tentative D call TRBD2 (5 bases). V lost 7 bases and J lost 1, with 10 bases in between. CDR1 and CDR2 (germline): SNHLY, FYNNEI. This CDR3 is 14 amino acids long. The CDR3 DNA reads TGTGCCAGCACGGCAAGCGGGAACACCGGGGAGCTGTTTTTT. Encoded protein: CASTASGNTGELFF. The complete variable domain, with remaining parts taken from reference TRBV2 and TRBJ2-2, reads EPEVTQTPSHQVTQMGQEVILRCVPISNHLYFYWYRQILGQKVEFLVSFYNNEISEKSEIFDDQFSVERPDGSNFTLKIRSTKLEDSAMYFCASTASGNTGELFFGEGSRLTVL.

The chain couples TRBV3-1 (or the pseudogene TRBV3-2) to TRBJ1-2; the D is unclear. Germline V CDR1 and CDR2: LGHDT, YNNKEL (reference sequence). CDR3 length: 13 residues. The V and J ends lost 1 base and 7 bases respectively, with 10 bases between them. CDR3 region: CASSQVGGFGYTF. The CDR3 region has the DNA TGTGCCAGCAGCCAAGTCGGAGGGTTTGGCTACACCTTC.

The gene calls are TRBV5-1 and TRBJ2-1, with 11 bases fitting TRBD1. V shed 6 bases and J 7 bases; nucleotides not matched to a gene: 12. In germline, CDR1 is SGHRS, CDR2 YFSETQ. This CDR3 is built from 16 residues. CDR3 loop: CASTKASGTGGNEQFF. The CDR3 DNA reads TGCGCCAGCACCAAAGCGTCCGGGACAGGGGGTAATGAGCAGTTCTTC. The whole variable domain, remainder taken from reference TRBV5-1 and TRBJ2-1, is KAGVTQTPRYLIKTRGQQVTLSCSPISGHRSVSWYQQTPGQGLQFLFEYFSETQRNKGNFPGRFSGRQFSNSRSEMNVSTLELGDSALYLCASTKASGTGGNEQFFGPGTRLTVL.

A note on this clone: This sample also contains other DNA sequences that code for the same CDR3. The chain recombines TRBV3-1 (or the pseudogene TRBV3-2) with TRBJ2-7, with unresolved D. Germline V CDR1 and CDR2: LGHDT, YNNKEL (reference sequence). V shed 2 bases and J shed 5 bases, with 4 bases lying between them. This CDR3 is built from 11 residues. For the CDR3, the DNA is TGTGCCAGCAGCCAATCCGACGAGCAGTACTTC. This gives the protein CASSQSDEQYF.

This clone is a singleton in its sample. The chain is built from TRBV30 and TRBJ1-2, with 8 bases fitting TRBD1. Germline trimming cut 1 base from V and 8 bases from J; bases unmatched to any gene: 6. Germline loops: CDR1 GTSNPN, CDR2 SVGIG (reference sequence). The CDR3 is 13 residues long. DNA for the CDR3: TGTGCCTGGAGTGCACAGACAGGGGTGGGCTACACCTTC. Residues: CAWSAQTGVGYTF.

The chain couples TRBV11-2 to TRBJ2-2, with 7 bases matching TRBD1. The V and J ends lost 5 bases and 7 bases, in that order; junction bases with no gene match: 7. The CDR3 runs 14 residues. Germline V gene lookup returns CDR1 SGHAT and CDR2 FQNNGV. The CDR3 region has the DNA TGTGCCAGCAGCGGACCAGGGGGTTTCGGGGAGCTGTTTTTT. Its translation is CASSGPGGFGELFF. The complete variable domain, with remaining parts taken from reference TRBV11-2 and TRBJ2-2, reads EAGVAQSPRYKIIEKRQSVAFWCNPISGHATLYWYQQILGQGPKLLIQFQNNGVVDDSQLPKDRFSAERLKGVDSTLKIQPAKLEDSAVYLCASSGPGGFGELFFGEGSRLTVL.

The chain combines TRBV9 with TRBJ2-1, with D tentatively TRBD2 (5 bases). From germline, CDR1 is SGDLS and CDR2 YYNGEE. CDR3 length: 14 amino acids. V gave up 4 bases and J gave up 6 bases, with 14 bases separating them. The DNA for the CDR3 is TGTGCCAGCAGCAGATTGGACGGGGTCAATGAGCAGTTCTTC. Residues: CASSRLDGVNEQFF.

A single count supports this clone. The chain couples TRBV14 to TRBJ2-7, with 7 bases that match TRBD2. The CDR3 totals 14 residues. CDR1 and CDR2 from the germline V gene are SGHDN and FVKESK. V lost 2 bases, J lost 6 bases, and 7 bases stayed unmatched. In nucleotides, the CDR3 is TGTGCCAGCAGCCAATATACGGGGGGAGGCGAGCAGTACTTC. It specifies CASSQYTGGGEQYF.

The V call is TRBV19, the J call TRBJ1-2, with TRBD1 as a possible D gene (5 bases). The CDR3 has 15 amino acids. Germline assignment: CDR1 LNHDA and CDR2 SQIVND (reference sequence). V was clipped by 6 bases and J by 1 base, with 15 bases between them. The CDR3 sequence is CASSPDSYINYGYTF. CDR3 nucleotide sequence: TGTGCCAGTAGCCCCGACAGTTACATTAACTATGGCTACACCTTC.

V gene TRBV20-1 combines with J gene TRBJ1-2; no reliable D call. Germline CDR1 and CDR2: DFQATT and SNEGSKA (reference sequence). V was cut by 3 bases and J by 5 bases, with 7 bases left in between. The CDR3 totals 11 residues. The CDR3 bases are TGCAGTGCTAGGGCAGGATATGGCTACACCTTC. Amino acids: CSARAGYGYTF.

The gene calls are TRBV3-1 (or the pseudogene TRBV3-2) and TRBJ1-2, with D tentatively TRBD1 (6 bases). CDR3 length: 13 amino acids. Looked up from germline, CDR1 is LGHDT and CDR2 is YNNKEL (reference sequence). Trimming left V 5 bases short and J 4 bases short, with 11 bases between. The CDR3 reads CASSDRSSYGYTF. For the CDR3, the DNA is TGTGCCAGCAGCGACAGGAGTAGCTATGGCTACACCTTC.

V is TRBV7-2 and J is TRBJ1-2; 9 bases line up with TRBD1. The length of the CDR3 is 13 residues. The trim removed 5 bases at V and 4 bases at J, leaving 2 bases unmatched. From germline, CDR1 is SGHTA and CDR2 FQGNSA. CDR3 DNA sequence: TGTGCCAGCAGCCGGACAGGGGTCTATGGCTACACCTTC. Its protein is CASSRTGVYGYTF.

J is TRBJ2-2 and V is TRBV28; TRBD1 matches at 9 bases. This CDR3 is 14 amino acids long. Germline values: CDR1 MDHEN, CDR2 SYDVKM. V gave up 7 bases and J gave up 3 bases; unmatched junction bases: 3. The chain's CDR3 is CASKRTGDTGELFF. The CDR3 DNA sequence: TGTGCCAGCAAAAGGACAGGGGACACCGGGGAGCTGTTTTTT.

The gene calls are TRBV7-9 and TRBJ2-3; possible D gene TRBD2, 6 bases. This CDR3 has 15 residues. Germline assignment: CDR1 SEHNR and CDR2 FQNEAQ (reference sequence). Trimming took off 5 bases at V and 2 bases at J, with 14 bases between the two ends. This CDR3 reads CASSPWGGITDTQYF. The CDR3 coding sequence is TGTGCCAGCAGCCCCTGGGGCGGGATCACAGATACGCAGTATTTT.

This clone was detected only once. This rearrangement joins TRBV5-6 to TRBJ2-5; the match to TRBD2 covers 7 bases. CDR1 SGHDT and CDR2 YYEEEE come from the germline V gene. With 0 bases clipped from V and 0 bases from J, the junction kept 8 bases outside the gene matches. The CDR3 runs to 17 residues. As DNA, the CDR3 is TGTGCCAGCAGCTTGGCCTGGGGGGGAGCGTACCAAGAGACCCAGTACTTC. Its protein is CASSLAWGGAYQETQYF.

The chain has TRBV2 and TRBJ1-6, with D maybe TRBD1 (6 bases). Looked up from germline, CDR1 is SNHLY and CDR2 is FYNNEI. Trimming stripped 4 bases from V and 7 bases from J, with 11 bases between. The CDR3 loop spans 14 amino acids. Here the CDR3 DNA reads TGTGCCAGCAGTGGGGGGACACAGAATTCACCCCTCCACTTT. This translates into CASSGGTQNSPLHF.

This chain links TRBV18 with TRBJ2-7; 10 bases map to TRBD1. Trimming cost V 6 bases and J 5 bases; bases outside gene matches: 10. The V gene's germline CDR1 is KGHSH and CDR2 LQKENI. The CDR3 totals 15 residues. The CDR3 region is CASSLRDRGFHEQYF. CDR3 DNA: TGTGCCAGCTCCCTACGGGACAGGGGTTTCCACGAGCAGTACTTC.

The rearrangement joins TRBV6-5 to TRBJ1-5; 9 bases are shared with TRBD1. This CDR3 is 14 amino acids long. Germline V gives CDR1 MNHEY, CDR2 SVGAGI. J gave up 7 bases and V 6 bases, and 7 bases lay outside the gene matches. CDR3 loop: CASRHGQGRQPQHF. CDR3 coding DNA: TGTGCCAGCAGGCACGGACAGGGGCGCCAGCCCCAGCATTTT.

This clone came up once. The chain couples TRBV5-6 to TRBJ2-5; 10 bases agree with TRBD1. The CDR3 spans 13 residues. From germline, CDR1 is SGHDT and CDR2 YYEEEE. J lost 7 bases, V lost 3 bases, and 3 bases had no gene match. CDR3 DNA: TGTGCCAGCAGCTCTGGGACAGGGGCGACCCAGTACTTC. It encodes CASSSGTGATQYF.

The rearrangement links TRBV6-9 to TRBJ1-5; 7 bases map to TRBD1. The J segment lost 0 bases and the V segment lost 6 bases, leaving 8 bases of the junction unmatched. The CDR3 is 16 residues long. Germline CDR1 reads MNHGY; CDR2 reads SVAAGI. CDR3 amino acids: CASRTRDRYSNQPQHF. CDR3 nucleotides: TGTGCCAGCAGGACAAGGGACAGATATAGCAATCAGCCCCAGCATTTT.

The chain couples TRBV19 to TRBJ1-6; D call uncertain. The CDR3 has 14 residues. V was shortened by 3 bases and J by 6 bases, with 9 bases between the two germline ends. CDR1 is LNHDA and CDR2 is SQIVND in the germline V gene (reference sequence). CDR3 nucleotide sequence: TGTGCCAGTAGTATCGGGGTAGGTAATTCACCCCTCCACTTT. Translation: CASSIGVGNSPLHF.

The chain couples TRBV19 to TRBJ1-2; TRBD1 matches 7 bases. V trimming: 5 bases; J trimming: 4 bases; junction bases outside the gene matches: 7. This CDR3 contains 14 residues. Germline lookup yields CDR1 LNHDA and CDR2 SQIVND (reference sequence). The CDR3 sequence: CASSATGVSYGYTF. CDR3 DNA sequence: TGTGCCAGTAGTGCTACAGGGGTTAGCTATGGCTACACCTTC. Full variable domain (outside the CDR3, taken from reference TRBV19 and TRBJ1-2): DGGITQSPKYLFRKEGQNVTLSCEQNLNHDAMYWYRQDPGQGLRLIYYSQIVNDFQKGDIAEGYSVSREKKESFPLTVTSAQKNPTAFYLCASSATGVSYGYTFGSGTRLTVV.

Details on this clone: Different DNA sequences within this sample yield the same CDR3. This chain links TRBV19 with TRBJ1-5; D is unresolved. The CDR3 runs to 13 residues. CDR1 is LNHDA, CDR2 SQIVND, per germline (reference sequence). V was trimmed by 3 bases and J by 1 base, leaving 4 bases between them. CDR3 DNA: TGTGCCAGTAGTATTTCGAGCAATCAGCCCCAGCATTTT. It yields the protein CASSISSNQPQHF.

This chain joins TRBV2 and TRBJ1-6, with D possibly TRBD1 on 5 matching bases. With 8 bases removed from V and 9 bases from J, the gap between germline ends came to 14 bases. Germline V gives CDR1 SNHLY, CDR2 FYNNEI. This CDR3 is built from 13 residues. The CDR3 nucleotides read TGTGCCAGCCATCCAATCGGGGGTTCACCCCTCCACTTT. Amino acid sequence: CASHPIGGSPLHF.

This clone was recorded a few times. This sequence joins TRBV2 and TRBJ1-2; D is unresolved. From germline, CDR1 is SNHLY and CDR2 FYNNEI. The CDR3 consists of 13 residues. Trimming cost V 8 bases and J 4 bases, with 14 bases left between them. Written as DNA, the CDR3 is TGTGCCAGCTCGCTCCGGGATTCCTATGGCTACACCTTC. This sequence encodes CASSLRDSYGYTF.

This clone came up many times. V and J are TRBV27 and TRBJ2-5, with D possibly being TRBD2 (6 bases). Germline V CDR1 and CDR2: MNHEY, SMNVEV (reference sequence). Trimming removed 0 bases from V and 2 bases from J, with 7 bases in between. This CDR3 is 14 amino acids long. The CDR3 is CASSLSLAQETQYF. CDR3 DNA sequence: TGTGCCAGCAGTTTATCACTAGCTCAAGAGACCCAGTACTTC.

The V and J genes are TRBV7-8 and TRBJ2-4, with 10 bases aligning to TRBD2. Germline-derived CDR1 and CDR2 are SGHVS and FQNEAQ. The CDR3 is 15 residues long. V trimming: 1 base; J trimming: 8 bases; junction bases outside the gene matches: 5. CDR3 loop: CASSLGGLASYIQYF. The CDR3 DNA is TGTGCCAGCAGCTTAGGGGGACTAGCGTCGTACATTCAGTACTTC.

V usage is TRBV9 and J usage is TRBJ2-3; D unclear. Trimming shortened V by 1 base and J by 5 bases, and 5 bases separated the two germline ends. CDR3 size: 12 residues. The germline gives CDR1 SGDLS, CDR2 YYNGEE. This CDR3 is CASSVFGDTQYF. For the CDR3, the DNA is TGTGCCAGCAGCGTATTCGGAGATACGCAGTATTTT. The variable domain in full, with the rest retrieved from reference TRBV9 and TRBJ2-3, is DSGVTQTPKHLITATGQRVTLRCSPRSGDLSVYWYQQSLDQGLQFLIQYYNGEERAKGNILERFSAQQFPDLHSELNLSSLELGDSALYFCASSVFGDTQYFGPGTRLTVL.